This TCR beta chain was identified in a study of cytomegalovirus exposure and HLA in healthy donors. This CDR3 is 12 amino acids long. Deletions cut 10 bases from V and 5 bases from J, with 12 bases between. The germline V gene has CDR1 MDHEN and CDR2 SYDVKM. General study points: Presence/absence results assume similar sequencing depth per donor, which may not hold. Trimming of TCR beta V- and J-genes showed a link, identified in a later analysis, to a missense DCLRE1C variant.

The PCR made use of 60 Vbeta and 13 Jbeta primers. Sequencing was performed with immunoSEQ multiplex PCR; in TCRdb, only in-frame clones are kept and a portion is missing. The sample has approximately 270,000 clones; 80% are singletons. On this clone itself: Its antigen remains unknown.

Material for sequencing was PBMCs. V usage is TRBV28 and J usage is TRBJ1-5; D unresolved. The source of this sequence is a girl aged 2-9 years in good health and CMV-seronegative. The CDR3 here is CAISVGDQPQHF. CDR3 nucleotide sequence: TGTGCCATTAGTGTGGGAGATCAGCCCCAGCATTTT.